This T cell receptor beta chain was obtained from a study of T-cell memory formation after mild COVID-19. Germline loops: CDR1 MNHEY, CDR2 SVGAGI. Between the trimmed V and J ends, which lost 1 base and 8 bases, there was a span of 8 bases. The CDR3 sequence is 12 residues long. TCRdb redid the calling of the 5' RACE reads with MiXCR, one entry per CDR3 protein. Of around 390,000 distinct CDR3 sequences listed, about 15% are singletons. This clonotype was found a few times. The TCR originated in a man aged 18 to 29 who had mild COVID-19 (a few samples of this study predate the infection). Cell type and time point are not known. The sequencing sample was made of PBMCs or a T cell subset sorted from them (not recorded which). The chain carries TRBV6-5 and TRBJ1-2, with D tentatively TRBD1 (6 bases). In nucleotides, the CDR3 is TGTGCCAGCAGTTACTTGGGGGCCGGCTACACCTTC. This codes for CASSYLGAGYTF.